Detailed here is one TCR beta chain. At baseline, cycle 4 day 1, and cycle 7 day 1, blood was sampled. Profiling relied on immunoSEQ multiplex PCR, and the TCRdb table lists in-frame clones only, not all of them. The data hold approximately 40,000 clones, with around 84% observed a single time. The CDR3 extends over 14 amino acids. Trimming pared 0 bases from V and 0 bases from J, leaving 5 bases between. Germline loops: CDR1 LGHNA, CDR2 YNFKEQ. The data belong to a study of OX40 agonist ivuxolimab in advanced cancers. Whole-study context: Under the entry rules, prior anti-PD-1, anti-PD-L1 or anti-CTLA-4 therapy was allowed, and less than 50% had some.

This sequence joins TRBV4-2 and TRBJ2-5; tentatively, D is TRBD1 or TRBD2 (5 bases each). This receptor was obtained from an adult with an advanced solid tumor such as melanoma, head and neck, liver or kidney cancer. The sample here was CD4+ or CD8+ T cells sorted from blood, taken in a trial of the OX40 agonist ivuxolimab. The CDR3 protein is CASSQEGDQETQYF. CDR3 in DNA: TGTGCCAGCAGCCAAGAGGGGGACCAAGAGACCCAGTACTTC.